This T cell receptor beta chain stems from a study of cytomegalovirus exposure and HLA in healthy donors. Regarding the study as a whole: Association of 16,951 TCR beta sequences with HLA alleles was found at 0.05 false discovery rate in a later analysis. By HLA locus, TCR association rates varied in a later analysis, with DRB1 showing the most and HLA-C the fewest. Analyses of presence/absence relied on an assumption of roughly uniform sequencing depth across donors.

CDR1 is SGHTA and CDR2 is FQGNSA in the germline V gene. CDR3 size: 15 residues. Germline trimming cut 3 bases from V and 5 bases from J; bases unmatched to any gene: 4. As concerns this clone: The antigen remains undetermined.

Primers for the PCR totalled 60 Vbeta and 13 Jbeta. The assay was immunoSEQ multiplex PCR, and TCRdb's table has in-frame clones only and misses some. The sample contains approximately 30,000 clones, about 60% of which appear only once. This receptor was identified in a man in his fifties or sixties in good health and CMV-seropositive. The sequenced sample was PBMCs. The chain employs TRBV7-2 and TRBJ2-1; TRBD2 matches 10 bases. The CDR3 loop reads CASSLRTSGNNEQFF. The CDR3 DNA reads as TGTGCCAGCAGCTTGCGGACTAGCGGAAACAATGAGCAGTTCTTC.